This record concerns one T cell receptor beta chain sequence. The data are from a study of CD4+ T cells in melanoma. Profiling relied on immunoSEQ multiplex PCR, and the TCRdb table lists in-frame clones only, not all of them. Found here are some 110,000 clones, over 80% of them singletons; the top ten hold about 3.3%. Germline V gene sequence: CDR1 SNHLY, CDR2 FYNNEI. V shed 4 bases and J 7 bases; nucleotides not matched to a gene: 4. The CDR3 has 14 residues. The chain carries TRBV2 and TRBJ2-2, with TRBD2 matching 9 bases. The source material was peripheral blood. This TCR was recovered from a human donor with melanoma. The CDR3 nucleotides read TGTGCCAGCAGTGTAGCGGGAGCGGTCGGGGAGCTGTTTTTT. Amino acids: CASSVAGAVGELFF.